The clone carrying this T cell receptor (beta chain) was counted only a few times. What it recognizes is unknown. This CDR3 comprises 13 residues. Germline values: CDR1 SQVTM, CDR2 ANQGSEA. V lost 4 bases to trimming and J lost 2 bases, with 12 bases between them. The data were obtained in a study of post-analysis software for immune sequencing data. Study-level information: Relapsing-remitting, secondary progressive and progressive-relapsing multiple sclerosis were all included among the disease courses.

Overall study results and limits: Controls' normalized Chao1 diversity significantly exceeded that of multiple sclerosis patients. Patients used roughly five TRBV segments, including TRBV5-6, TRBV5-1 and TRBV20-1, more often than controls.

Every TCR beta cDNA library bore unique molecular identifiers. Via MiXCR, TCRdb re-called the PCR reads, giving one row per CDR3 protein. There are about 460,000 distinct CDR3 sequences in the sample; around 40% occur only once, and roughly an eighth lies in the top ten. The chain employs TRBV29-1 and TRBJ2-7; either TRBD1 or TRBD2 may supply D (7 bases each). Specimen: blood. The receptor was derived from a girl between 10 and 17 years old with multiple sclerosis. CDR3 nucleotide sequence: TGCAGCGTTGGTTCAGGGGGGGCCTACGAGCAGTACTTC. Translation gives CSVGSGGAYEQYF.